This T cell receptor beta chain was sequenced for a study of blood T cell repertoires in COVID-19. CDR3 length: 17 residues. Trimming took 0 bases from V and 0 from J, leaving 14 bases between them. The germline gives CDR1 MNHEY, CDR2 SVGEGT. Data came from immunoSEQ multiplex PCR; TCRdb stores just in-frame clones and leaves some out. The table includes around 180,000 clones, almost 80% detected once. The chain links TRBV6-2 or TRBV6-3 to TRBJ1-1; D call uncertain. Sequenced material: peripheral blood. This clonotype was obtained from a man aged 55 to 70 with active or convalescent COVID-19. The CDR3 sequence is CASSYSYRRVMNTEAFF. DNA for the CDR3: TGTGCCAGCAGTTACTCGTATCGCCGGGTAATGAACACTGAAGCTTTCTTT.